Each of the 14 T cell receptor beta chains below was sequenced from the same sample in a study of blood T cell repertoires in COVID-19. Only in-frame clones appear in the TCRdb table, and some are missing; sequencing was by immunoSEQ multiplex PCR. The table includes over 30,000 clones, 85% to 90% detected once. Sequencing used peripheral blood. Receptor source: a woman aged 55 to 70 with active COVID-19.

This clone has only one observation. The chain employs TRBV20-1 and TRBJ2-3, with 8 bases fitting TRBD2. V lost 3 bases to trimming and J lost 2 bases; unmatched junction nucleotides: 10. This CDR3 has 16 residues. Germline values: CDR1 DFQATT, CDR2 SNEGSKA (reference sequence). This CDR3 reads CSASPPPGGATDTQYF. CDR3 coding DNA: TGCAGTGCTAGTCCCCCTCCCGGGGGGGCCACAGATACGCAGTATTTT.

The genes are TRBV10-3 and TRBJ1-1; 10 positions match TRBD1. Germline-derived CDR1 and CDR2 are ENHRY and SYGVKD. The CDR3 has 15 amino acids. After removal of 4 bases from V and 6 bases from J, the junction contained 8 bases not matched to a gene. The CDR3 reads CAISGGDRGLPEAFF. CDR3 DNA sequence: TGTGCCATCAGTGGGGGCGACAGGGGGCTCCCTGAAGCTTTCTTT.

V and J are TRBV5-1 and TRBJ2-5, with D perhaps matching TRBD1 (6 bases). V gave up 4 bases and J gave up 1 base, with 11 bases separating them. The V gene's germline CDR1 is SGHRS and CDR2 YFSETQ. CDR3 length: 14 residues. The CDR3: CASSPGTLQETQYF. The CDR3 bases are TGCGCCAGCAGCCCGGGGACACTCCAAGAGACCCAGTACTTC. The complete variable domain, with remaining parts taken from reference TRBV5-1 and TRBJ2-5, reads KAGVTQTPRYLIKTRGQQVTLSCSPISGHRSVSWYQQTPGQGLQFLFEYFSETQRNKGNFPGRFSGRQFSNSRSEMNVSTLELGDSALYLCASSPGTLQETQYFGPGTRLLVL.

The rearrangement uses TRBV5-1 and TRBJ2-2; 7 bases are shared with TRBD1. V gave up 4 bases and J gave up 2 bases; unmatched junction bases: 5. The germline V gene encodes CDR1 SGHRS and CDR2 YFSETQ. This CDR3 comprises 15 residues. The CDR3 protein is CASSPDRANTGELFF. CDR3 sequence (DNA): TGCGCCAGCAGCCCAGACAGGGCCAACACCGGGGAGCTGTTTTTT.

The CDR3 region is CASGASRETNTGELFF. CDR3 nucleotides: TGTGCCAGCGGTGCGAGTCGGGAGACGAACACCGGGGAGCTGTTTTTT. The chain carries TRBV9 and TRBJ2-2, with a tentative D call TRBD2 (6 bases). V lost 7 bases to trimming and J lost 0 bases, with 16 bases between them. Germline V gene lookup returns CDR1 SGDLS and CDR2 YYNGEE. The CDR3 covers 16 residues.

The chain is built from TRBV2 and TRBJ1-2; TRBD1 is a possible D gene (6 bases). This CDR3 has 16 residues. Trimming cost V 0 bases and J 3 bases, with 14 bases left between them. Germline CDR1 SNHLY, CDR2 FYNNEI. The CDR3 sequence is CASSEAAGAVDYGYTF. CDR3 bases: TGTGCCAGCAGTGAAGCGGCAGGGGCAGTCGACTATGGCTACACCTTC.

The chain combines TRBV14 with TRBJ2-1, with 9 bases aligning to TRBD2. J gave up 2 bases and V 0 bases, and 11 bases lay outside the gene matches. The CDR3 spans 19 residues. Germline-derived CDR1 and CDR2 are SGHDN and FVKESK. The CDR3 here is CASSQEYGSGGQTYNEQFF. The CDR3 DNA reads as TGTGCCAGCAGCCAAGAGTATGGAAGCGGGGGGCAAACCTACAATGAGCAGTTCTTC.

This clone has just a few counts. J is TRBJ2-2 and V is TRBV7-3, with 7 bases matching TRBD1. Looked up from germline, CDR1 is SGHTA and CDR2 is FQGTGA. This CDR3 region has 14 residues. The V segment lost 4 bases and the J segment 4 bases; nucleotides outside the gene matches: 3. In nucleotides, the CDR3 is TGTGCCAGCAGCTCCGGGACAGCCACCGGGGAGCTGTTTTTT. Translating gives CASSSGTATGELFF.

The CDR3 nucleotides read TGTGCCAGCAGCGTAGGGACTAGCGGTACCTTCACAGATACGCAGTATTTT. Translating gives CASSVGTSGTFTDTQYF. The chain joins TRBV9 to TRBJ2-3; TRBD2 matches at 10 bases. V trimming: 0 bases; J trimming: 2 bases; junction bases outside the gene matches: 6. The CDR3 is 17 residues long. Looked up from germline, CDR1 is SGDLS and CDR2 is YYNGEE. Full variable domain (rest looked up from reference TRBV9 and TRBJ2-3): DSGVTQTPKHLITATGQRVTLRCSPRSGDLSVYWYQQSLDQGLQFLIQYYNGEERAKGNILERFSAQQFPDLHSELNLSSLELGDSALYFCASSVGTSGTFTDTQYFGPGTRLTVL.

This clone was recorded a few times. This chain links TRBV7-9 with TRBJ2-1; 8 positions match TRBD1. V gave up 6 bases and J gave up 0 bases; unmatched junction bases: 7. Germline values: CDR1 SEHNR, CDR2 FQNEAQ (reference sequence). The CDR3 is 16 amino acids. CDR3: CASRLQGGSSYNEQFF. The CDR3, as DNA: TGTGCCAGCAGATTACAGGGGGGAAGCTCCTACAATGAGCAGTTCTTC.

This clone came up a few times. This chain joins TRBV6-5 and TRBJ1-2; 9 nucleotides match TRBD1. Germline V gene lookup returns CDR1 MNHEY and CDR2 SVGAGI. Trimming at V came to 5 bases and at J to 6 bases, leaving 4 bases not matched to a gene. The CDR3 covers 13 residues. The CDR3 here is CASSRDRENGYTF. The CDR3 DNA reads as TGTGCCAGCAGTAGGGACAGGGAGAATGGCTACACCTTC.

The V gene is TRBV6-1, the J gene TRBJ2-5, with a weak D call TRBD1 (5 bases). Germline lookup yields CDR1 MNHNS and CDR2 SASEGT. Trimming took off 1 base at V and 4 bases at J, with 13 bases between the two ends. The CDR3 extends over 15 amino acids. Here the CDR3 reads CASSEGPGLVETQYF. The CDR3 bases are TGTGCCAGCAGTGAAGGCCCAGGGTTGGTAGAGACCCAGTACTTC.

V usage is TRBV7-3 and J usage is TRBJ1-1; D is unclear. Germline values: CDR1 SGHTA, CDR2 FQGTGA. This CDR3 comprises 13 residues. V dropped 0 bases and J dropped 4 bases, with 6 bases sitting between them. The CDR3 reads CASSLTRGTEAFF. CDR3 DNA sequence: TGTGCCAGCAGCTTAACCCGCGGCACTGAAGCTTTCTTT.

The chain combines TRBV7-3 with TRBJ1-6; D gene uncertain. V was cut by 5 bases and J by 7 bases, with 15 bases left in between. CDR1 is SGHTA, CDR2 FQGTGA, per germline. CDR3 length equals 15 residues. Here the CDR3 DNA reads TGTGCCAGCAGCCCGATACCAGGTTGGAATTCACCCCTCCACTTT. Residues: CASSPIPGWNSPLHF.